One and the same sample provided the 10 T cell receptor beta chains below, sequenced in a study of post-analysis software for immune sequencing data. Whole-study results and caveats: Four or five TRBV segments, including TRBV5-6, TRBV5-1 and TRBV20-1, were more frequent in patients than controls.

Unique molecular identifiers were built into the TCR beta cDNA libraries. TCRdb independently ran MiXCR on the PCR reads; one entry per CDR3 protein. The table lists 350,000 to 500,000 distinct CDR3 sequences, 39% of them singletons. Which antigens these TCRs recognize remains unknown. The sample comprised blood. These TCRs come from a girl aged 2 to 9 with multiple sclerosis.

This clonotype was picked up many times. The chain links TRBV6-1 to TRBJ2-7; no clear D. The CDR3 has 12 residues. Trimming cost V 5 bases and J 2 bases, with 7 bases left between them. Looked up from germline, CDR1 is MNHNS and CDR2 is SASEGT. The CDR3 nucleotides read TGTGCCAGCAGTCAAGGTCCCTACGAGCAGTACTTC. Amino acids: CASSQGPYEQYF.

The chain is built from TRBV7-8 and TRBJ1-5; D perhaps matches TRBD1 (5 bases). Trimming removed 6 bases from V and 2 bases from J, with 17 bases in between. CDR1 and CDR2 from the germline V gene are SGHVS and FQNEAQ. The CDR3 spans 16 residues. The CDR3 is CASRPGTGVGNQPQHF. The DNA for the CDR3 is TGTGCCAGCAGACCCGGGACCGGCGTTGGCAATCAGCCCCAGCATTTT.

The J gene is TRBJ2-7, the V gene TRBV29-1; TRBD2 matches 10 bases. The ends lost 6 bases at V and 5 bases at J; junction bases unmatched: 7. This CDR3 is 13 amino acids long. Germline CDR1 SQVTM, CDR2 ANQGSEA. The CDR3 sequence: CSVALAGRHEQYF. For the CDR3, the DNA is TGCAGCGTAGCACTAGCGGGGAGACACGAGCAGTACTTC.

This rearrangement joins TRBV29-1 to TRBJ2-5, with TRBD1 as a possible D gene (5 bases). CDR1 SQVTM and CDR2 ANQGSEA come from the germline V gene. The CDR3 is made up of 14 amino acids. Trimming removed 7 bases from V and 11 bases from J, with 26 bases in between. CDR3 DNA sequence: TGCAGCGCAAAGAAGGGGCACACGGGTGGTGAGCAGTACTTC. Its protein is CSAKKGHTGGEQYF.

This rearrangement joins TRBV4-1 to TRBJ2-1; a possible D gene is TRBD2 (5 bases). The germline V and J ends were trimmed by 8 bases and 13 bases, with 18 bases remaining between them. The germline CDR1 and CDR2 sequences are MGHRA and YSYEKL. The CDR3 runs to 12 residues. CDR3 loop: CASVGLQETQFF. The CDR3 coding sequence is TGCGCCAGCGTAGGACTTCAAGAGACCCAGTTCTTC.

There are a few counts of this clonotype. This chain connects TRBV6-5 to TRBJ1-2; D gene ambiguous. V shed 0 bases and J shed 4 bases, with 9 bases lying between them. The CDR3 extends over 14 amino acids. The germline V gene has CDR1 MNHEY and CDR2 SVGAGI. The CDR3 spells CASSYSRRAYGYTF. The DNA for the CDR3 is TGTGCCAGCAGTTACTCGAGGAGAGCCTATGGCTACACCTTC.

The V and J genes are TRBV28 and TRBJ2-7; perhaps TRBD1 as D (5 bases). Between the trimmed V and J ends, which lost 6 bases and 4 bases, there was a span of 16 bases. Germline CDR1 and CDR2: MDHEN and SYDVKM. The CDR3 is 14 residues long. The CDR3 is CASSPGNPLYEQYF. CDR3 coding DNA: TGTGCCAGCAGCCCAGGGAACCCCCTATACGAGCAGTACTTC.

This clonotype was observed at least ten times. The V call is TRBV10-3, the J call TRBJ1-2; TRBD1 is a possible D gene (5 bases). CDR3 length equals 14 residues. Germline V lookup: CDR1 ENHRY, CDR2 SYGVKD. V lost 0 bases, J lost 4 bases, and 9 bases lay in between. The CDR3 region has the DNA TGTGCCATCAGTGAGTCAGGGGTTCCCTATGGCTACACCTTC. Translating gives CAISESGVPYGYTF.

The J gene is TRBJ2-1, the V gene TRBV6-2 or TRBV6-3, with TRBD2 as a possible D gene (6 bases). V dropped 7 bases and J dropped 0 bases, with 13 bases sitting between them. This CDR3 is built from 15 residues. The germline gives CDR1 MNHEY, CDR2 SVGEGT. In DNA form, the CDR3 reads TGTGCCAGCACTGTGGGAGGCCCCTCCTACAATGAGCAGTTCTTC. It specifies CASTVGGPSYNEQFF.

This chain connects TRBV29-1 to TRBJ2-1; 7 bases line up with TRBD1. Germline V gene data show CDR1 as SQVTM and CDR2 as ANQGSEA. The CDR3 loop spans 13 amino acids. Unmatched junction bases numbered 8, after V lost 5 bases and J lost 7 bases. The CDR3 DNA sequence: TGCAGCGTTCTCCAGGGGGTGGGGAATGAGCAGTTCTTC. It yields the protein CSVLQGVGNEQFF.